One sample yielded the 14 T cell receptor beta chains listed below, sequenced in a study of blood T cell repertoires in COVID-19. Here immunoSEQ multiplex PCR was the method, and the copy in TCRdb shows in-frame clones only, minus some. The sample lists some 99,000 clones, around three quarters occurring once. The sample comprised peripheral blood. The origin of the receptors is a human donor in a cohort sampled during active or convalescent COVID-19.

The gene calls are TRBV11-2 and TRBJ2-2; tentative D call: TRBD1 (6 bases). The V end lost 7 bases, the J end lost 4 bases, and 16 bases lay between the germline ends. This CDR3 is 15 amino acids long. Germline CDR1 is SGHAT and CDR2 is FQNNGV. The CDR3 loop reads CASNSLTGPTGELFF. The CDR3 DNA sequence: TGTGCCAGCAACTCTCTAACAGGGCCCACCGGGGAGCTGTTTTTT.

The chain employs TRBV19 and TRBJ1-2, with D maybe TRBD1 (6 bases). Germline values: CDR1 LNHDA, CDR2 SQIVND (reference sequence). This CDR3 has 16 amino acids. V was cut by 4 bases and J by 5 bases, with 20 bases left in between. CDR3 DNA: TGTGCCAGTAGTAAAGGCACAGGGACCCATGGGTATGGCTACACCTTC. This translates into CASSKGTGTHGYGYTF. The variable domain in full, with the rest retrieved from reference TRBV19 and TRBJ1-2, is DGGITQSPKYLFRKEGQNVTLSCEQNLNHDAMYWYRQDPGQGLRLIYYSQIVNDFQKGDIAEGYSVSREKKESFPLTVTSAQKNPTAFYLCASSKGTGTHGYGYTFGSGTRLTVV.

This chain uses TRBV4-3 with TRBJ2-7, with D possibly TRBD1 on 7 matching bases. Germline lookup yields CDR1 LGHNA and CDR2 YSLEER. This CDR3 has 15 residues. V was cut by 4 bases and J by 0 bases, with 13 bases left in between. In DNA form, the CDR3 reads TGCGCCAGCAGCCCGCGGGACAGTCCCTCCTACGAGCAGTACTTC. Translated, it gives CASSPRDSPSYEQYF.

The V and J genes are TRBV6-5 and TRBJ1-1; no clear D gene. Trimming pared 2 bases from V and 1 base from J, leaving 5 bases between. Germline CDR1 MNHEY, CDR2 SVGAGI. This CDR3 comprises 13 residues. The CDR3 region is CASSYSANTEAFF. CDR3 DNA: TGTGCCAGCAGTTACAGCGCGAACACTGAAGCTTTCTTT.

The rearrangement links TRBV7-9 to TRBJ1-4, with a weak D call TRBD1 (5 bases). This CDR3 has 16 amino acids. V lost 5 bases and J lost 8, with 21 bases in between. In germline, CDR1 is SEHNR, CDR2 FQNEAQ (reference sequence). CDR3 bases: TGTGCCAGCAGCAACTACATAAGGGGTAGTCAGGAAAAACTGTTTTTT. Its translation is CASSNYIRGSQEKLFF.

This clone was observed a handful of times. CDR3 protein: CASSVAPSGYNEQFF. The CDR3 nucleotides read TGTGCCAGCAGCGTAGCGCCTAGCGGGTACAATGAGCAGTTCTTC. The V and J genes are TRBV9 and TRBJ2-1, with 8 bases fitting TRBD2. CDR1 SGDLS and CDR2 YYNGEE come from the germline V gene. V dropped 0 bases and J dropped 4; count of bases not matched to a gene: 3. The CDR3 contains 15 residues.

The CDR3 nucleotides are TGTGCCAGCAGTTTAGTCTCCGAGGCTAGCGGAGGGGAGGAAGATACGCAGTATTTT. Protein product: CASSLVSEASGGEEDTQYF. The V and J genes are TRBV27 and TRBJ2-3; 7 bases line up with TRBD2. This CDR3 is 19 amino acids long. Germline CDR1 reads MNHEY; CDR2 reads SMNVEV (reference sequence). V shed 2 bases, J shed 5 bases, and the junction held 19 bases outside the gene matches.

The CDR3 coding sequence is TGTGCCATCAGTGAGTCGGGACAGGCTTATAATTCACCCCTCCACTTT. It specifies CAISESGQAYNSPLHF. This chain uses TRBV10-3 with TRBJ1-6; 8 bases are a match to TRBD1. The germline gives CDR1 ENHRY, CDR2 SYGVKD. CDR3 size: 16 residues. J gave up 4 bases and V 0 bases, and 2 bases lay outside the gene matches.

The CDR3 sequence: CASSRGVQGSTDTQYF. The CDR3 region has the DNA TGCGCCAGCAGCCGGGGGGTGCAGGGTAGCACAGATACGCAGTATTTT. The chain combines TRBV5-1 with TRBJ2-3; 7 bases are shared with TRBD2. The CDR3 spans 16 residues. Germline V CDR1 and CDR2: SGHRS, YFSETQ. V lost 4 bases, J lost 0 bases, and 8 bases stayed unmatched.

The CDR3 sequence: CSALQSTEAFF. CDR3 nucleotide sequence: TGCAGTGCTTTACAGAGCACTGAAGCTTTCTTT. V usage is TRBV20-1 and J usage is TRBJ1-1; no firm D call. CDR1 and CDR2 from the germline V gene are DFQATT and SNEGSKA (reference sequence). The germline V and J ends were trimmed by 5 bases and 4 bases, with 8 bases remaining between them. CDR3 length: 11 amino acids.

The CDR3 bases are TGCGCCAGCAGTGATCTGGGGACAGGACAAGATACGCAGTATTTT. Translating gives CASSDLGTGQDTQYF. The chain uses TRBV10-2 and TRBJ2-3, with 8 bases aligning to TRBD1. CDR3 length: 15 residues. Germline lookup yields CDR1 WSHSY and CDR2 SAAADI. V was pared by 3 bases and J by 5 bases, with 7 bases of the junction left unmatched.

V gene TRBV2 combines with J gene TRBJ2-2; D perhaps matches TRBD2 (5 bases). The CDR3 runs to 14 residues. Germline assignment: CDR1 SNHLY and CDR2 FYNNEI. Trimming left V 6 bases short and J 4 bases short, with 12 bases between. The CDR3 bases are TGTGCCAGCAGGACCGACTATTCCACCGGGGAGCTGTTTTTT. This translates into CASRTDYSTGELFF.

This chain connects TRBV13 to TRBJ1-1; 9 nucleotides agree with TRBD1. Unmatched junction bases numbered 9, after V lost 5 bases and J lost 5 bases. The CDR3 has 15 amino acids. CDR1 is PRHDT, CDR2 FYEKMQ, per germline (reference sequence). This CDR3 reads CASSRDPDRGTEAFF. The DNA of the CDR3 is TGTGCCAGCAGCCGCGACCCGGACAGGGGAACTGAAGCTTTCTTT.

This clone was seen just once. This chain joins TRBV28 and TRBJ2-2; D is possibly TRBD1 (5 bases). Germline CDR1 reads MDHEN; CDR2 reads SYDVKM. This CDR3 has 14 amino acids. V lost 5 bases and J lost 7, with 14 bases in between. CDR3 amino acids: CASSQDPRDGELFF. CDR3 coding DNA: TGTGCCAGCAGTCAAGACCCCAGGGACGGGGAGCTGTTTTTT.